In its sample, the clone carrying this T cell receptor (beta chain) was seen many times. Antigen: not known. These data come from a study of early T cells in non-severe SARS-CoV-2 infection. Overall study context: It was bulk RNA from unsorted whole blood that was sequenced, and the chains were unpaired. The study's findings and limits: In VDJdb matching, anti-spike CD8 responses were favored while private and CD4 specificities went missing.

V was pared by 7 bases and J by 7 bases, with 14 bases between. Germline loops: CDR1 SGHVS, CDR2 FNYEAQ. The CDR3 covers 13 residues. Separate cDNA molecules each had unique molecular identifiers attached to them. TCRdb ran MiXCR on the 5' RACE reads and lists one entry per CDR3 protein. The sample includes roughly 90,000 distinct CDR3 sequences, roughly 15% of them seen just once. The rearrangement joins TRBV7-6 to TRBJ2-1; D is undetermined. Sequencing was done on a sample of whole blood. The clonotype comes from an adult who was a healthcare worker with PCR-confirmed SARS-CoV-2 infection or an uninfected control (not recorded which). For the CDR3, the DNA is TGTGCCAGCACCGTTTTGAGTGGGAATGAGCAGTTCTTC. Translating it yields CASTVLSGNEQFF.